This is a list of T cell receptor beta chains from one sample in a study of T-cell reconstitution after alpha-beta-depleted transplantation in children. One entry per CDR3 protein results from TCRdb running MiXCR on the PCR reads. The table has roughly 300,000 distinct CDR3 sequences, about 9.9% seen once. Sequencing used peripheral blood, obtained 180 days after TCRalphabeta/CD19-depleted stem cell transplant. These TCRs come from a male patient aged 2 to 9 who had a stem cell transplant for chronic granulomatous disease, so the T cells may come from the graft donor. The CDR3 runs from the conserved cysteine through the conserved F or W. Fields, in order: clone size, D gene, V gene, J gene, CDR3 protein, CDR3 DNA. The D gene is left open where the match is weak. Clone size is not always given. Where it is, it says once, few, many or a class for expanded clones.

many	-	TRBV4-2	TRBJ2-7	CASSSGGKNSEQYF	TGTGCCAGCAGCTCTGGAGGGAAAAACTCCGAGCAGTACTTC
many	TRBD1	TRBV4-1	TRBJ2-1	CASSQEWPGQGLKRSYNEQFF	TGCGCCAGCAGCCAAGAATGGCCGGGACAGGGTTTAAAAAGGTCCTACAATGAGCAGTTCTTC
few	TRBD1	TRBV6-5	TRBJ2-5	CASSYTGTVPPHF	TGTGCCAGCAGTTACACAGGGACAGTACCCCCGCACTTC
few	-	TRBV15	TRBJ2-4	CATSIQGKNIQYF	TGTGCCACCAGCATACAGGGAAAAAACATTCAGTACTTC
-	-	TRBV13	TRBJ2-7	CASATRYEQYF	TGTGCCAGCGCAACGCGCTACGAGCAGTACTTC
-	-	TRBV30	TRBJ2-1	CAWGTVIEQFF	TGTGCCTGGGGGACTGTTATAGAGCAGTTCTTC
many	TRBD2	TRBV10-3	TRBJ2-5	CAISLLAGVDGETQYF	TGTGCCATCAGTCTACTAGCGGGAGTCGACGGGGAGACCCAGTACTTC
many	TRBD2	TRBV4-3	TRBJ2-3	CASSRETSGGRDTQYF	TGCGCCAGCAGCCGAGAGACTAGCGGGGGACGAGATACGCAGTATTTT
many	-	TRBV18	TRBJ2-5	CASSPPQGGQETQYF	TGTGCCAGCTCACCACCGCAGGGAGGACAAGAGACCCAGTACTTC
many	-	TRBV15	TRBJ2-7	CATSRETVYEQYF	TGTGCCACCAGCAGAGAGACGGTCTACGAGCAGTACTTC
many	TRBD2	TRBV28	TRBJ2-5	CASRVAGGKKETQYF	TGTGCCAGCAGAGTAGCGGGAGGCAAAAAAGAGACCCAGTACTTC
many	TRBD1	TRBV29-1	TRBJ1-2	CSVVLTGTGGASGYTF	TGCAGCGTTGTCCTGACTGGGACAGGGGGGGCGAGTGGCTACACCTTC
many	TRBD2	TRBV27	TRBJ2-1	CASSLGLGSYNEQFF	TGTGCCAGCAGTCTCGGACTAGGGAGTTACAATGAGCAGTTCTTC
many	TRBD2	TRBV9	TRBJ2-5	CASSPLMGAGGQETQYF	TGTGCCAGCAGCCCTTTAATGGGGGCGGGAGGACAAGAGACCCAGTACTTC
large	-	TRBV27	TRBJ2-7	CASPTLCEQYF	TGTGCCAGCCCTACTCTGTGCGAGCAGTACTTC
many	-	TRBV20-1	TRBJ2-5	CSAYGRAETQYF	TGCAGCGCCTACGGGAGAGCAGAGACCCAGTACTTC
few	-	TRBV14	TRBJ2-1	CASSQQRFEQFF	TGTGCCAGCAGCCAACAAAGGTTTGAGCAGTTCTTC
many	TRBD1	TRBV3-1	TRBJ1-2	CASSQVSGGASGYTF	TGTGCCAGCAGCCAAGTCTCAGGGGGCGCGTCTGGCTACACCTTC
many	-	TRBV6-5	TRBJ2-5	CASSYSRGQETQYF	TGTGCCAGCAGTTACTCGAGGGGCCAAGAGACCCAGTACTTC
few	TRBD1	TRBV20-1	TRBJ2-7	CSARDSGTGGNEQYF	TGCAGTGCTAGAGATTCAGGGACAGGGGGTAACGAGCAGTACTTC
-	TRBD1	TRBV18	TRBJ1-4	CASSPLRQGGEKLFF	TGTGCCAGCTCACCATTGCGACAGGGGGGCGAAAAACTGTTTTTT
many	-	TRBV7-2	TRBJ2-3	CASSLAGLLTTDTQYF	TGTGCCAGCAGCTTAGCAGGTCTTCTTACCACAGATACGCAGTATTTT
many	-	TRBV12-5	TRBJ2-5	CASGLVDGLGPQYF	TGTGCTAGTGGTTTGGTAGACGGGCTAGGCCCCCAGTACTTC
many	-	TRBV5-1	TRBJ2-7	CASSRDFYTYEQYF	TGCGCCAGCAGCCGGGACTTCTACACCTACGAGCAGTACTTC
many	TRBD2	TRBV12-3/TRBV12-4	TRBJ2-7	CASRLRLAGAVEQYF	TGTGCCAGCAGGCTGCGACTAGCGGGGGCCGTCGAGCAGTACTTC
many	-	TRBV30	TRBJ2-1	CASQVGHNEQFF	TGTGCCTCTCAGGTGGGGCACAATGAGCAGTTCTTC
many	-	TRBV12-3/TRBV12-4	TRBJ2-1	CASSSPRAKYNEQFF	TGTGCCAGCAGCTCACCTAGGGCCAAATACAATGAGCAGTTCTTC
many	-	TRBV28	TRBJ2-7	CASKPGRSDIEQYF	TGTGCCTCCAAACCGGGACGGAGCGACATCGAGCAGTACTTC
many	TRBD2	TRBV12-3/TRBV12-4	TRBJ2-3	CASSLWRGADPDTQYF	TGTGCCAGCAGTTTATGGCGGGGGGCGGATCCAGATACGCAGTATTTT
many	-	TRBV20-1	TRBJ2-5	CSAMTGETQYF	TGCAGTGCCATGACGGGAGAGACCCAGTACTTC
many	-	TRBV20-1	TRBJ2-4	CSARERRTNIQYF	TGCAGTGCTAGGGAGAGGCGGACGAACATTCAGTACTTC